A selection of T cell receptor beta chains follows, all from one sample in a study of cytomegalovirus exposure and HLA in healthy donors. Only in-frame clones appear in the TCRdb table, and some are missing; sequencing was by immunoSEQ multiplex PCR. The profile covers some 90,000 clones, with 60% to 80% appearing a single time and roughly 5.5% taken by the ten largest. The source material was PBMCs. The receptors originated from a female donor in good health and CMV-seronegative. The conserved cysteine and the conserved F or W are not part of the CDR3 here. The order of the fields is J gene, clone size, V gene, CDR3 protein. The listing skips clone size in some rows; elsewhere it reads once, few, many or a size class.

J: TRBJ2-5; size: .; V: TRBV27; CDR3: ASSLSTSETQY
J: TRBJ1-2; size: .; V: TRBV6-5; CDR3: ASTSVQGPYYGYT
J: TRBJ1-1; size: .; V: TRBV28; CDR3: ASTIAGQGGAEAF
J: TRBJ1-3; size: once; V: TRBV6-5; CDR3: ASSPRTGPGNTIY
J: TRBJ2-3; size: .; V: TRBV5-1; CDR3: ASTEPSTDTQY
J: TRBJ2-5; size: once; V: TRBV19; CDR3: ASSVAWDSETQY
J: TRBJ1-1; size: .; V: TRBV6-4; CDR3: ASSDSILPVYTEAF
J: TRBJ2-5; size: .; V: TRBV29-1; CDR3: SVDRPPGETQY
J: TRBJ2-5; size: .; V: TRBV30; CDR3: AWSNSGGAGETQY
J: TRBJ2-1; size: .; V: TRBV7-9; CDR3: ASSLDGGNLNEQF
J: TRBJ1-1; size: .; V: TRBV6-1; CDR3: ASSEGLETSEAF
J: TRBJ2-7; size: .; V: TRBV10-2; CDR3: ASREASGGPAEQY
J: TRBJ1-1; size: .; V: TRBV18; CDR3: ASSPVGRKAF
J: TRBJ1-1; size: .; V: TRBV11-1; CDR3: ASRTGKGTEAF
J: TRBJ2-2; size: .; V: TRBV18; CDR3: ASSPLGLAVTGELF
J: TRBJ2-7; size: .; V: TRBV28; CDR3: ASSSPGQISYEQY
J: TRBJ2-1; size: .; V: TRBV5-4; CDR3: ASSSSGGGTYNEQF
J: TRBJ1-3; size: .; V: TRBV7-2; CDR3: ASSSRTGGSGNTIY
J: TRBJ1-5; size: few; V: TRBV7-9; CDR3: ASSFQGPSNQPQH
J: TRBJ1-1; size: .; V: TRBV27; CDR3: ASSSGTVDTEAF
J: TRBJ1-2; size: .; V: TRBV6-5; CDR3: ASSYQGQGDGYT
J: TRBJ2-1; size: once; V: TRBV4-3; CDR3: ASSQDTSGGDNEQF
J: TRBJ1-1; size: .; V: TRBV18; CDR3: ASSQGVNTEAF
J: TRBJ2-7; size: few; V: TRBV19; CDR3: ASSTIRGDEQY
J: TRBJ1-4; size: .; V: TRBV11-2; CDR3: ASSGTGQGPSSTNEKLF
J: TRBJ2-1; size: .; V: TRBV27; CDR3: ASSLRLAGGYNEQF
J: TRBJ2-7; size: .; V: TRBV7-8; CDR3: ASSPYRAGGGYEQY
J: TRBJ2-7; size: .; V: TRBV21-1; CDR3: ASSNGNREYEQY
J: TRBJ2-3; size: few; V: TRBV4-1; CDR3: ASSEPGGDTQY
J: TRBJ1-1; size: .; V: TRBV18; CDR3: ASSPLLSGTHTEAF
J: TRBJ2-5; size: .; V: TRBV11-2; CDR3: ASSLAGRETQY
J: TRBJ2-7; size: .; V: TRBV5-5; CDR3: ASSFQDEQY
J: TRBJ2-1; size: .; V: TRBV28; CDR3: ASRQGQGGNEQF
J: TRBJ2-7; size: .; V: TRBV29-1; CDR3: SVDLRGGEYEQY
J: TRBJ2-7; size: .; V: TRBV29-1; CDR3: SVDQGTSYEQY
J: TRBJ1-1; size: .; V: TRBV29-1; CDR3: SLGGPLNTEAF
J: TRBJ1-1; size: .; V: TRBV7-9; CDR3: ASSSQGARDTEAF
J: TRBJ1-2; size: .; V: TRBV6-5; CDR3: ASSRGQGSGYT
J: TRBJ2-7; size: .; V: TRBV2; CDR3: ASSEGSGTGFYEQY
J: TRBJ2-2; size: .; V: TRBV29-1; CDR3: SVLASGPRAGELF
J: TRBJ2-3; size: .; V: TRBV5-1; CDR3: ASSLDGTTTDTQY
J: TRBJ1-1; size: .; V: TRBV11-2; CDR3: ASSPTDTEAF
J: TRBJ2-7; size: .; V: TRBV11-2; CDR3: ASSFAGGEQY
J: TRBJ2-3; size: few; V: TRBV5-1; CDR3: ASSGGGGTDTQY
J: TRBJ1-2; size: few; V: TRBV7-6; CDR3: ASSSTGRNNYGYT
J: TRBJ2-7; size: few; V: TRBV6-5; CDR3: ASSYLQTYEQY
J: TRBJ1-1; size: once; V: TRBV18; CDR3: ASSPPTEGTEAF
J: TRBJ2-7; size: .; V: TRBV9; CDR3: ASSVEGSPFEQY
J: TRBJ1-2; size: .; V: TRBV29-1; CDR3: SVEPTGSVYGYT
J: TRBJ2-1; size: .; V: TRBV5-4; CDR3: ASSLLGLAAYNEQF
J: TRBJ2-1; size: .; V: TRBV4-2; CDR3: ASSQEGVSNEQF
J: TRBJ1-1; size: .; V: TRBV2; CDR3: ASSGEQGNTEAF